One and the same sample provided the 18 T cell receptor beta chains below, sequenced in a study of radiation and T cells in renal cell carcinoma. TCRdb's copy holds only in-frame clones and misses some; the assay was immunoSEQ multiplex PCR. The repertoire includes roughly 92,000 clones, approximately 82% of them detected once, and around 7.9% sits in the top ten. Time point defined: blood 4 weeks post-SBRT, at nephrectomy. Described treatment: 15 Gy SBRT to primary tumor, nephrectomy 4 weeks later. The sequencing here drew on blood, taken from a patient whose treatment included radiotherapy and nephrectomy. The receptor source for this set is a man between 60 and 75 years old with renal cell carcinoma.

The chain links TRBV20-1 to TRBJ1-2; D is unclear. V dropped 0 bases and J dropped 7 bases, with 6 bases sitting between them. This CDR3 contains 11 residues. CDR1 DFQATT and CDR2 SNEGSKA come from the germline V gene (reference sequence). The CDR3 loop is CSARDTGGYTF. In DNA, the CDR3 is TGCAGTGCTAGAGATACGGGTGGCTACACCTTC.

The chain carries TRBV7-9 and TRBJ1-1, with D maybe TRBD1 (5 bases). V lost 5 bases and J 0 bases, leaving 13 bases between the germline ends. Per the germline V gene, CDR1 is SEHNR and CDR2 is FQNEAQ (reference sequence). The CDR3 covers 15 residues. This CDR3 reads CASSAGGGLNTEAFF. CDR3 sequence (DNA): TGTGCCAGCAGCGCTGGGGGGGGTCTGAACACTGAAGCTTTCTTT.

V and J are TRBV9 and TRBJ2-7; D not certain. Germline V gene lookup returns CDR1 SGDLS and CDR2 YYNGEE. Between the trimmed V and J ends, which lost 0 bases and 8 bases, there was a span of 15 bases. This CDR3 is 14 amino acids long. In nucleotides, the CDR3 is TGTGCCAGCAGCGTAGGGAATAGCCAGCTCAAGCAGTACTTC. Translating gives CASSVGNSQLKQYF.

The J gene is TRBJ1-4, the V gene TRBV4-1; TRBD1 aligns across 9 bases. The ends lost 1 base at V and 8 bases at J; junction bases unmatched: 14. Germline V gives CDR1 MGHRA, CDR2 YSYEKL. This CDR3 spans 18 amino acids. CDR3 sequence: CASSQVWGTGQGKEKLFF. CDR3 in DNA: TGCGCCAGCAGCCAAGTCTGGGGCACTGGACAGGGGAAGGAAAAACTGTTTTTT.

The V and J genes are TRBV6-5 and TRBJ1-4, with 7 positions matching TRBD1. The CDR3 is 14 amino acids. Germline CDR1 is MNHEY and CDR2 is SVGAGI. V dropped 6 bases and J dropped 7; count of bases not matched to a gene: 8. CDR3 protein: CASSRDREGEKLFF. In nucleotides, the CDR3 is TGTGCCAGCAGCCGCGACAGGGAAGGTGAAAAACTGTTTTTT.

The chain combines TRBV7-8 with TRBJ2-7; possible D gene TRBD1, 6 bases. V was clipped by 4 bases and J by 5 bases, with 15 bases between them. Looked up from germline, CDR1 is SGHVS and CDR2 is FQNEAQ. The length of the CDR3 is 14 residues. The CDR3, as DNA: TGTGCCAGCAGCTACAGGGCGTGGGGAGACGAGCAGTACTTC. Protein: CASSYRAWGDEQYF.

This chain uses TRBV27 with TRBJ1-1; no definite D call. CDR1 is MNHEY and CDR2 is SMNVEV in the germline V gene (reference sequence). The CDR3 is made up of 14 amino acids. V lost 1 base to trimming and J lost 1 base, with 7 bases between them. CDR3 loop: CASSLFPGNTEAFF. CDR3 bases: TGTGCCAGCAGTTTATTTCCCGGGAACACTGAAGCTTTCTTT.

This clone has only one observation. V usage is TRBV6-1 and J usage is TRBJ1-2; the D is unclear. Trimming shortened V by 2 bases and J by 6 bases, and 10 bases separated the two germline ends. In germline, CDR1 is MNHNS, CDR2 SASEGT. The CDR3 covers 13 residues. The CDR3 nucleotides read TGTGCCAGCAGTGAAAACGGGTTCGATGGCTACACCTTC. As protein: CASSENGFDGYTF.

The chain combines TRBV10-2 with TRBJ2-1, with a weak D call TRBD2 (5 bases). The CDR3 sequence is 12 residues long. From germline, CDR1 is WSHSY and CDR2 SAAADI. V was cut by 7 bases and J by 8 bases, with 12 bases left in between. The CDR3 DNA is TGCGCCAGCAAAGGTTCGCGGGATGAGCAGTTCTTC. Encoded protein: CASKGSRDEQFF.

This clone was seen only once. The V call is TRBV6-1, the J call TRBJ1-3, with D unresolved. The CDR3 loop spans 14 amino acids. V lost 8 bases, J lost 0 bases, and 11 bases lay in between. The germline gives CDR1 MNHNS, CDR2 SASEGT. For the CDR3, the DNA is TGTGCCAGCCTTTCAGGCTACTCTGGAAACACCATATATTTT. Residues: CASLSGYSGNTIYF.

This chain links TRBV6-1 with TRBJ2-7; D is possibly TRBD2 (6 bases). Germline CDR1 reads MNHNS; CDR2 reads SASEGT. V lost 0 bases and J 3 bases, leaving 12 bases between the germline ends. The CDR3 length is 15 residues. Written as DNA, the CDR3 is TGTGCCAGCAGTGAAGCAGTACTAGCAGTCTACGAGCAGTACTTC. This sequence encodes CASSEAVLAVYEQYF.

The CDR3 DNA is TGTGCCAGCACCCAATCCCGTTGGCTAGCCAAAAACATTCAGTACTTC. Encoded protein: CASTQSRWLAKNIQYF. The chain has TRBV6-7 and TRBJ2-4; D call uncertain. TRBV6-7 is flagged as an ORF with uncertain function. CDR3 size: 16 residues. Trimming cost V 7 bases and J 0 bases, with 16 bases left between them.

The chain couples TRBV6-6 to TRBJ1-5, with a weak D call TRBD1 (5 bases). V was pared by 2 bases and J by 5 bases, with 10 bases between. The CDR3 totals 14 residues. CDR1 is MNHNY and CDR2 is SVGAGI in the germline V gene (reference sequence). Here the CDR3 reads CASSYAGRYQPQHF. Here the CDR3 DNA reads TGTGCCAGCAGTTACGCAGGGAGATATCAGCCCCAGCATTTT.

This rearrangement joins TRBV10-1 to TRBJ2-5; 13 nucleotides align to TRBD2. This CDR3 contains 15 residues. Germline trimming cut 2 bases from V and 4 bases from J; bases unmatched to any gene: 1. Germline CDR1 reads WNHNN; CDR2 reads SYGVQD (reference sequence). The CDR3 protein is CASSEGLAGVETQYF. For the CDR3, the DNA is TGCGCCAGCAGTGAGGGACTAGCGGGAGTAGAGACCCAGTACTTC.

The chain employs TRBV7-3 and TRBJ2-2, with unresolved D. The V gene's germline CDR1 is SGHTA and CDR2 FQGTGA. Trimming pared 5 bases from V and 7 bases from J, leaving 14 bases between. This CDR3 is 14 amino acids long. The CDR3 sequence: CASSPDSSVGELFF. CDR3 nucleotides: TGTGCCAGCAGCCCTGACTCGTCCGTCGGGGAGCTGTTTTTT.

J is TRBJ2-1 and V is TRBV27, with D perhaps matching TRBD1 (7 bases). The V gene's germline CDR1 is MNHEY and CDR2 SMNVEV (reference sequence). The V and J ends lost 6 bases and 1 base respectively, with 13 bases between them. There are 15 residues in the CDR3. The CDR3 region has the DNA TGTGCCAGCAGCGGAGGGACAGTTTCCTACAATGAGCAGTTCTTC. This encodes CASSGGTVSYNEQFF.

V and J are TRBV6-5 and TRBJ2-3; D call uncertain. Germline CDR1 reads MNHEY; CDR2 reads SVGAGI. The CDR3 extends over 13 amino acids. V shed 6 bases and J shed 1 base, with 8 bases lying between them. The CDR3 bases are TGTGCCAGCAGGACCGCTGGCACAGATACGCAGTATTTT. Translating it yields CASRTAGTDTQYF.

The chain has TRBV10-3 and TRBJ1-3, with unresolved D. V was trimmed by 2 bases and J by 0 bases, leaving 8 bases between them. Germline CDR1 and CDR2: ENHRY and SYGVKD. This CDR3 region has 15 residues. In nucleotides, the CDR3 is TGTGCCATCAGTGAGGGACCGAGCTCTGGAAACACCATATATTTT. It translates to CAISEGPSSGNTIYF.